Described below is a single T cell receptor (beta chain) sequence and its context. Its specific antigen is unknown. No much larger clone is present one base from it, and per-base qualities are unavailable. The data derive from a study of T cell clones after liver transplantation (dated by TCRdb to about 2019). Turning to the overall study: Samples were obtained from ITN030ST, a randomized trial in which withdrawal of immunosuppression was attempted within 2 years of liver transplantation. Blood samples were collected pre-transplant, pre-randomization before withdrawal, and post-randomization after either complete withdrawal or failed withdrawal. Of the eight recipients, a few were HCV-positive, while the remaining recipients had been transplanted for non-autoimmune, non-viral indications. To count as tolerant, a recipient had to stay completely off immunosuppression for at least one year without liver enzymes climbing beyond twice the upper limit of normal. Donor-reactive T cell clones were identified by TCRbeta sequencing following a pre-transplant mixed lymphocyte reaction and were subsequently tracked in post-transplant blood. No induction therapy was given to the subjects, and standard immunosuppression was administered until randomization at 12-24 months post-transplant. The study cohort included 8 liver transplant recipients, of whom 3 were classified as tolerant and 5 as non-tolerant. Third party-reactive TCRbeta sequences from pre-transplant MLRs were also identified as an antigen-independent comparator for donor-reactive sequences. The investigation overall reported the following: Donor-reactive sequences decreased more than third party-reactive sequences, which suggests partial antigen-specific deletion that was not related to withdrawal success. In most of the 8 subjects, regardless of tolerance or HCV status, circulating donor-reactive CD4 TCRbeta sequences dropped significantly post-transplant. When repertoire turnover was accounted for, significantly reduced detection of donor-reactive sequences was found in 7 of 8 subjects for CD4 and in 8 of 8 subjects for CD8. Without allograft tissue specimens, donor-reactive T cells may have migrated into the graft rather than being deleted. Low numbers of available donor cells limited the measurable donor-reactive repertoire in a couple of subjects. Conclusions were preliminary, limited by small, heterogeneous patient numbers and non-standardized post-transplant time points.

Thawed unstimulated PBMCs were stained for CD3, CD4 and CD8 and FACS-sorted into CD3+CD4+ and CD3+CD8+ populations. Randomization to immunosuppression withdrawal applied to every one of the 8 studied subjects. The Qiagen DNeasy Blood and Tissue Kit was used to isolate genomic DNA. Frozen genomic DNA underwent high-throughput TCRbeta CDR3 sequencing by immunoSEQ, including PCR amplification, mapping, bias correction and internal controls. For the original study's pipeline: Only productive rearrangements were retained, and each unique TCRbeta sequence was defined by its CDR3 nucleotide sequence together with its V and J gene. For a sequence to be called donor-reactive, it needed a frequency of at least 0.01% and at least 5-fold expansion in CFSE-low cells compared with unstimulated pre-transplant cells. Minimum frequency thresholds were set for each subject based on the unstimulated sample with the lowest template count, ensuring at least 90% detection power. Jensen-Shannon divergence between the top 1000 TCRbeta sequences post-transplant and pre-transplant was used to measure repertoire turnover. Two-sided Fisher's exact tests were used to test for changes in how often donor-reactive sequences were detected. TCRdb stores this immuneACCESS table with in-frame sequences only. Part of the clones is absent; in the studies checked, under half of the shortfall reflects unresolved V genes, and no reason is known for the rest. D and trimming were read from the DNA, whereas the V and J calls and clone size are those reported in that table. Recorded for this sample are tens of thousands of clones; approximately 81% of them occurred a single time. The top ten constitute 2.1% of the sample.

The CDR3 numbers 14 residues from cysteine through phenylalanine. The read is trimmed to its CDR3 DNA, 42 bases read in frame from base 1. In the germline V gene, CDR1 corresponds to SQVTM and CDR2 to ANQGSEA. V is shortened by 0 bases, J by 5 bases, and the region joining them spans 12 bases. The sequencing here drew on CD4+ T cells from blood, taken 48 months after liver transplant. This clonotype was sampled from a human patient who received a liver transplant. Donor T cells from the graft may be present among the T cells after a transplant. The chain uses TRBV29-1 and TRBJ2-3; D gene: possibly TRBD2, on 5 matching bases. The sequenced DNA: TGCAGCGTTGAAGAACGGGTCCGGGGAGATACGCAGTATTTT. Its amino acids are CSVEERVRGDTQYF.